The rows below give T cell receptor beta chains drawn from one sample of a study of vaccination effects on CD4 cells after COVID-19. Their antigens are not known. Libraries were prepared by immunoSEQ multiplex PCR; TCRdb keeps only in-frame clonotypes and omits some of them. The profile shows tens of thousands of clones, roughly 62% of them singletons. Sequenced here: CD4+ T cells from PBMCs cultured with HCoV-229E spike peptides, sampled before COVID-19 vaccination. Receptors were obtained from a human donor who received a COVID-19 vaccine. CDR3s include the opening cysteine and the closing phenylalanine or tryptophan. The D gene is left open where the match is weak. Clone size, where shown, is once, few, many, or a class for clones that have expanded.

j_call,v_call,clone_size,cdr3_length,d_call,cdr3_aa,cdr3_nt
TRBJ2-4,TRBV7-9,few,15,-,CASSSVTGAKNIQYF,TGTGCCAGCAGCTCCGTCACAGGAGCCAAAAACATTCAGTACTTC
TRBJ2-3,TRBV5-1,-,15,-,CASSYLQVKADTQYF,TGCGCCAGCAGCTACCTCCAGGTAAAGGCAGATACGCAGTATTTT
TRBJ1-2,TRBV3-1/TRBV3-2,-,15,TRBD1,CASSHQGATNYGYTF,TGTGCCAGCAGCCACCAGGGGGCGACTAACTATGGCTACACCTTC
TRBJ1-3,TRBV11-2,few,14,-,CASSLEPSGNTIYF,TGTGCCAGCAGCTTGGAGCCCTCTGGAAACACCATATATTTT
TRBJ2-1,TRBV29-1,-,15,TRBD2,CSVVAGASSYNEQFF,TGCAGCGTTGTTGCGGGAGCGAGCTCCTACAATGAGCAGTTCTTC
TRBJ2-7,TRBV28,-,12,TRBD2,CASSWGGYEQYF,TGTGCCAGCAGTTGGGGGGGCTACGAGCAGTACTTC
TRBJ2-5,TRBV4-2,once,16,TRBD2,CASSPSPAGGGETQYF,TGTGCCAGCAGCCCGTCGCCGGCGGGAGGTGGAGAGACCCAGTACTTC
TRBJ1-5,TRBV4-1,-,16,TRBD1,CASSQDGQGINQPQHF,TGCGCCAGCAGCCAAGACGGACAGGGGATTAATCAGCCCCAGCATTTT
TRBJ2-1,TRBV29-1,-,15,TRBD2,CSVALRLAGRGEQFF,TGCAGCGTTGCTCTACGGCTAGCGGGAAGGGGTGAGCAGTTCTTC
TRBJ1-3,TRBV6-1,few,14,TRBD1,CASSWDSSGNTIYF,TGTGCCAGCAGTTGGGACAGCTCTGGAAACACCATATATTTT
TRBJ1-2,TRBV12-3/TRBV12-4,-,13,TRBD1,CASSLARGNGYTF,TGTGCCAGCAGTTTAGCCAGGGGGAATGGCTACACCTTC